The text below deals with one T cell receptor (beta chain). This CDR3 is also generated by other DNA sequences in the sample. This specimen belongs to a study of blood T cell repertoires in COVID-19. V was pared by 3 bases and J by 0 bases, with 2 bases of the junction left unmatched. The germline V gene encodes CDR1 SGHRS and CDR2 YFSETQ. The CDR3 runs to 15 residues. The data were produced by immunoSEQ multiplex PCR, yet TCRdb's version contains in-frame clones alone and is incomplete. The table includes about 170,000 clones, 65% to 80% detected once. The sequenced material came from peripheral blood. This chain joins TRBV5-1 and TRBJ2-2, with 7 bases aligning to TRBD1. This receptor was taken from a man aged 55 to 70 with acute or convalescent COVID-19. Here the CDR3 reads CASSSGTANTGELFF. The CDR3 DNA sequence: TGCGCCAGCAGCTCCGGGACAGCGAACACCGGGGAGCTGTTTTTT.